These 15 T cell receptor beta chains originate from one sample sequenced in a study of OX40 agonist ivuxolimab in advanced cancers. This table comes from immunoSEQ multiplex PCR, and its TCRdb copy is limited to in-frame clones, with some not included. Among about 36,000 clones, about 77% were seen once, and the ten largest hold 21%. The starting material was CD4+ or CD8+ T cells sorted from blood, obtained in a trial of the OX40 agonist ivuxolimab. The receptor set was obtained from an adult with an advanced solid tumor such as melanoma, head and neck, liver or kidney cancer.

The chain has TRBV9 and TRBJ1-1; D may be TRBD1 (5 bases). This CDR3 region has 14 residues. The V gene lost 3 bases and the J gene lost 1 base, with 10 bases spanning the gap. CDR1 is SGDLS, CDR2 YYNGEE, per germline. The CDR3 spells CASSAKTENTEAFF. The CDR3 coding sequence is TGTGCCAGCAGCGCCAAGACAGAGAACACTGAAGCTTTCTTT.

The rearrangement uses TRBV19 and TRBJ2-3; D remains unclear. The germline V and J ends were trimmed by 5 bases and 1 base, with 10 bases remaining between them. The CDR3 totals 14 residues. The germline gives CDR1 LNHDA, CDR2 SQIVND (reference sequence). The CDR3 here is CASSQYYGTDTQYF. DNA of the CDR3: TGTGCCAGTAGTCAATACTACGGCACAGATACGCAGTATTTT.

This rearrangement joins TRBV28 to TRBJ2-7; no clear D. Germline CDR1 reads MDHEN; CDR2 reads SYDVKM. The CDR3 consists of 14 residues. The ends were cut back, 1 base at V and 2 bases at J, with 9 bases in the middle. Here the CDR3 reads CASSLLDGPYEQYF. The CDR3 nucleotides are TGTGCCAGCAGTTTATTAGACGGACCCTACGAGCAGTACTTC.

This chain connects TRBV28 to TRBJ2-7; TRBD1 matches at 8 bases. The CDR3 has 13 amino acids. The trim removed 8 bases at V and 4 bases at J, leaving 7 bases unmatched. The germline V gene encodes CDR1 MDHEN and CDR2 SYDVKM. As DNA, the CDR3 is TGTGCCAGCGCCTCCCAGGGGGCTTACGAGCAGTACTTC. It codes for CASASQGAYEQYF.

The sample holds a few counts of this clone. The rearrangement uses TRBV2 and TRBJ2-1; TRBD2 is a possible D gene (6 bases). V was shortened by 2 bases and J by 4 bases, with 15 bases between the two germline ends. Germline V gives CDR1 SNHLY, CDR2 FYNNEI. This CDR3 has 16 residues. The CDR3 is CASSESAGTLYNEQFF. The CDR3 DNA reads TGTGCCAGCAGTGAATCTGCCGGGACTTTATACAATGAGCAGTTCTTC.

The gene calls are TRBV7-2 and TRBJ2-7, with a possible D match to TRBD1 (6 bases). Between the trimmed V and J ends, which lost 3 bases and 4 bases, there was a span of 19 bases. CDR3 size: 16 residues. Germline CDR1 reads SGHTA; CDR2 reads FQGNSA. In nucleotides, the CDR3 is TGTGCCAGCAGCTTTTACACAGGGAGCTACCTTTACGAGCAGTACTTC. It yields the protein CASSFYTGSYLYEQYF.

The chain couples TRBV29-1 to TRBJ1-2; no reliable D call. The CDR3 is 9 residues long. The germline gives CDR1 SQVTM, CDR2 ANQGSEA. The germline V and J ends were trimmed by 3 bases and 6 bases, with 2 bases remaining between them. The CDR3 sequence: CSVEDGYTF. Written as DNA, the CDR3 is TGCAGCGTTGAGGATGGCTACACCTTC.

This chain connects TRBV12-5 to TRBJ2-5; D uncertain. The CDR3 is made up of 12 amino acids. Germline CDR1 LGHNT, CDR2 FRNRAP. Trimming took 4 bases from V and 4 from J, leaving 7 bases between them. CDR3 loop: CASGWGRETQYF. The CDR3 nucleotides are TGTGCTAGTGGTTGGGGTCGAGAGACCCAGTACTTC.

This chain connects TRBV5-1 to TRBJ1-1; 9 nucleotides align to TRBD1. The junction had 11 bases not matched to a gene; V was cut back by 1 base and J by 4 bases. The CDR3 spans 17 residues. Germline V lookup: CDR1 SGHRS, CDR2 YFSETQ. CDR3 DNA sequence: TGCGCCAGCAGCTTGATCTCCCCGGGACAGGGAGTCACTGAAGCTTTCTTT. Residues: CASSLISPGQGVTEAFF.

This clone was recorded only once. The chain combines TRBV6-5 with TRBJ2-7; unclear D gene. The V gene's germline CDR1 is MNHEY and CDR2 SVGAGI. The CDR3 consists of 12 residues. V lost 0 bases, J lost 5 bases, and 5 bases lay in between. Written as DNA, the CDR3 is TGTGCCAGCAGTTACTCAACGGACGAGCAGTACTTC. It translates to CASSYSTDEQYF.

The chain recombines TRBV10-3 with TRBJ1-5, with TRBD1 matching 8 bases. This CDR3 region has 16 residues. The germline CDR1 and CDR2 sequences are ENHRY and SYGVKD. Losses at the gene ends were 5 bases for V and 0 bases for J; bases not matched to a gene: 6. DNA for the CDR3: TGTGCCATCAGTACAGGGGGGATCTATAGCAATCAGCCCCAGCATTTT. This gives the protein CAISTGGIYSNQPQHF.

This clone was counted a few times. The chain recombines TRBV28 with TRBJ2-1; 8 positions agree with TRBD2. The CDR3 loop spans 14 amino acids. Germline CDR1 and CDR2: MDHEN and SYDVKM. The V and J ends lost 8 bases and 4 bases, in that order; junction bases with no gene match: 7. The CDR3 loop is CASSGGLLYNEQFF. The CDR3 DNA sequence: TGTGCCAGCTCGGGGGGGCTACTTTACAATGAGCAGTTCTTC.

The rearrangement joins TRBV28 to TRBJ2-1; D not resolved. V was shortened by 6 bases and J by 0 bases, with 18 bases between the two germline ends. Germline CDR1 MDHEN, CDR2 SYDVKM. The CDR3 has 17 residues. In nucleotides, the CDR3 is TGTGCCAGCAGCCCCTTGGTTGTACACATCTCCTACAATGAGCAGTTCTTC. This translates into CASSPLVVHISYNEQFF.

This chain joins TRBV12-5 and TRBJ1-1; 8 positions match TRBD1. The CDR3 is made up of 16 amino acids. Trimming removed 3 bases from V and 3 bases from J; junction bases left unmatched: 9. CDR1 and CDR2 from the germline V gene are LGHNT and FRNRAP. The CDR3 nucleotides read TGTGCTAGTGGTTTCCCTCAGGGGGCTTGGGACACTGAAGCTTTCTTT. Its translation is CASGFPQGAWDTEAFF.

This chain joins TRBV25-1 and TRBJ1-2; D is perhaps TRBD1 (5 bases). The CDR3 consists of 12 residues. Germline CDR1 and CDR2: MGHDK and SYGVNS. V dropped 3 bases and J dropped 8 bases, with 10 bases sitting between them. CDR3: CASSDAGDGYTF. Here the CDR3 DNA reads TGTGCCAGCAGTGATGCGGGGGACGGCTACACCTTC.